This passage covers 21 T cell receptor beta chains from one sample sequenced in a study of CD8 T cells in ankylosing spondylitis. MiXCR, run by TCRdb on the 5' RACE reads, gives a single entry per CDR3 protein. The profile covers 300,000 to 400,000 distinct CDR3 sequences, with approximately 15% appearing a single time and 0.9% to 1.2% taken by the ten largest. The specimen sequenced was blood, either unsorted or a sorted T cell fraction (not recorded which). These TCRs come from a male donor with ankylosing spondylitis or in good health (not recorded which).

This chain links TRBV5-1 with TRBJ2-5; tentatively, D is TRBD1 or TRBD2 (5 bases each). The CDR3 contains 15 residues. Trimming shortened V by 4 bases and J by 3 bases, and 16 bases separated the two germline ends. Germline V gene sequence: CDR1 SGHRS, CDR2 YFSETQ. This chain's CDR3 is CASSPSSGREETQYF. DNA for the CDR3: TGCGCCAGCAGCCCCTCTTCAGGGCGGGAAGAGACCCAGTACTTC.

This clonotype was recorded a few times. The J gene is TRBJ1-2, the V gene TRBV28; D is unresolved. Per the germline V gene, CDR1 is MDHEN and CDR2 is SYDVKM. The CDR3 runs 12 residues. V was pared by 3 bases and J by 5 bases, with 7 bases between. The CDR3 sequence: CASSFVTYGYTF. CDR3 nucleotides: TGTGCCAGCAGTTTTGTCACATATGGCTACACCTTC.

This clonotype was detected a few times. V and J are TRBV5-1 and TRBJ1-1, with TRBD1 as a possible D gene (6 bases). The germline V gene has CDR1 SGHRS and CDR2 YFSETQ. The CDR3 is made up of 14 amino acids. V shed 4 bases and J shed 6 bases, with 16 bases lying between them. CDR3 nucleotide sequence: TGCGCCAGCAGCCAATCCGACAGGATTGCTGAAGCTTTCTTT. This sequence encodes CASSQSDRIAEAFF.

This clonotype was seen at least ten times. The chain is built from TRBV27 and TRBJ1-2, with 10 bases fitting TRBD1. Germline CDR1 reads MNHEY; CDR2 reads SMNVEV (reference sequence). Trimming removed 3 bases from V and 4 bases from J; junction bases left unmatched: 11. The CDR3 runs 17 residues. In DNA form, the CDR3 reads TGTGCCAGCAGTTTTAGGACCACCGGGACAGGGGTCTATGGCTACACCTTC. It is translated as CASSFRTTGTGVYGYTF.

The rearrangement joins TRBV27 to TRBJ2-7; D is ambiguous. The germline V gene encodes CDR1 MNHEY and CDR2 SMNVEV (reference sequence). CDR3 length: 15 amino acids. Trimming shortened V by 2 bases and J by 2 bases, and 13 bases separated the two germline ends. The CDR3 nucleotides are TGTGCCAGCAGTTTAAGCTCCTCGTTCGCCTACGAGCAGTACTTC. Protein: CASSLSSSFAYEQYF.

Here the CDR3 reads CSVDRGLTEAFF. CDR3 DNA sequence: TGCAGCGTGGACAGGGGGTTGACTGAAGCTTTCTTT. V gene TRBV29-1 combines with J gene TRBJ1-1; 10 nucleotides line up with TRBD1. The CDR3 has 12 residues. Germline V gene lookup returns CDR1 SQVTM and CDR2 ANQGSEA. The J segment lost 5 bases and the V segment lost 6 bases, leaving 3 bases of the junction unmatched. The whole variable domain, filled in from reference TRBV29-1 and TRBJ1-1, reads SAVISQKPSRDICQRGTSLTIQCQVDSQVTMMFWYRQQPGQSLTLIATANQGSEATYESGFVIDKFPISRPNLTFSTLTVSNMSPEDSSIYLCSVDRGLTEAFFGQGTRLTVV.

J is TRBJ2-7 and V is TRBV5-1; 7 nucleotides agree with TRBD1. Germline assignment: CDR1 SGHRS and CDR2 YFSETQ. The CDR3 length is 15 residues. The ends lost 4 bases at V and 1 base at J; junction bases unmatched: 8. CDR3 region: CASSPRDSLSYEQYF. The CDR3 coding sequence is TGCGCCAGCAGCCCCCGGGACAGCCTTTCCTACGAGCAGTACTTC.

Only a few counts were recorded for this clonotype. The V and J genes are TRBV4-1 and TRBJ2-4; 7 nucleotides line up with TRBD1. V was pared by 1 base and J by 9 bases, with 6 bases of the junction left unmatched. Looked up from germline, CDR1 is MGHRA and CDR2 is YSYEKL. This CDR3 contains 14 residues. The CDR3 here is CASSQGQGGGIQYF. CDR3 coding DNA: TGCGCCAGCAGCCAAGGACAGGGCGGAGGCATTCAGTACTTC.

The gene calls are TRBV20-1 and TRBJ2-3, with TRBD2 identical over 8 bases. Germline loops: CDR1 DFQATT, CDR2 SNEGSKA (reference sequence). V was clipped by 0 bases and J by 4 bases; unmatched bases: 6. CDR3 size: 15 residues. The CDR3 reads CSARDSRGGPDTQYF. The DNA of the CDR3 is TGCAGTGCTAGAGATTCACGGGGGGGCCCAGATACGCAGTATTTT.

This clonotype has more than one count but fewer than ten. The chain couples TRBV5-1 to TRBJ1-5; D call uncertain. Looked up from germline, CDR1 is SGHRS and CDR2 is YFSETQ. CDR3 length: 13 residues. Trimming pared 3 bases from V and 3 bases from J, leaving 7 bases between. For the CDR3, the DNA is TGCGCCAGCAGCTCCGTCCCCAATCAGCCCCAGCATTTT. Translating it yields CASSSVPNQPQHF.

The chain links TRBV4-1 to TRBJ2-6; unclear D gene. V lost 0 bases and J 1 base, leaving 1 base between the germline ends. The CDR3 length is 14 residues. CDR1 and CDR2 (germline): MGHRA, YSYEKL. In DNA, the CDR3 is TGCGCCAGCAGCCAAGAATCTGGGGCCAACGTCCTGACTTTC. It specifies CASSQESGANVLTF.

This clonotype was seen more than once but under ten times. The chain couples TRBV29-1 to TRBJ2-3; D is uncertain. The V gene's germline CDR1 is SQVTM and CDR2 ANQGSEA. CDR3 length: 11 residues. V was pared by 3 bases and J by 4 bases, with 5 bases between. The CDR3 coding sequence is TGCAGCGTTGAGACGGCAGATACGCAGTATTTT. Amino acids: CSVETADTQYF.

The chain joins TRBV30 to TRBJ2-3; D call uncertain. This CDR3 has 12 residues. Germline V gives CDR1 GTSNPN, CDR2 SVGIG (reference sequence). The V end lost 0 bases, the J end lost 12 bases, and 13 bases lay between the germline ends. CDR3: CAWSVLAPTQYF. The CDR3 DNA reads TGTGCCTGGAGTGTCCTGGCACCTACCCAGTATTTT.

This clonotype has just a few counts. This rearrangement joins TRBV13 to TRBJ2-7; no firm D call. V was trimmed by 7 bases and J by 5 bases, leaving 24 bases between them. The germline CDR1 and CDR2 sequences are PRHDT and FYEKMQ (reference sequence). The CDR3 spans 16 residues. CDR3 DNA: TGTGCCAGCACCCGCTGGTCCGGCCACGAGGAGAACGAGCAGTACTTC. Its translation: CASTRWSGHEENEQYF.

This clonotype was observed a few times. The V and J genes are TRBV5-1 and TRBJ2-1; 9 nucleotides match TRBD2. The CDR3 has 15 amino acids. CDR1 SGHRS and CDR2 YFSETQ come from the germline V gene. V shed 4 bases and J 6 bases; nucleotides not matched to a gene: 8. The CDR3 DNA follows: TGCGCCAGCAGCCCGGGACTAGCTTCCCCCAATGAGCAGTTCTTC. Its protein product is CASSPGLASPNEQFF.

The genes are TRBV4-1 and TRBJ1-1, with a possible D match to TRBD1 (6 bases). The germline CDR1 and CDR2 sequences are MGHRA and YSYEKL. V was shortened by 1 base and J by 0 bases, with 9 bases between the two germline ends. The CDR3 is 15 amino acids. Written as DNA, the CDR3 is TGCGCCAGCAGCCAAGTCACAGGGATGAACACTGAAGCTTTCTTT. Encoded protein: CASSQVTGMNTEAFF.

J is TRBJ2-3 and V is TRBV7-8, with 7 nucleotides matching TRBD2. J was trimmed by 0 bases and V by 5 bases; bases with no gene match: 11. The CDR3 length is 17 residues. Germline V gene lookup returns CDR1 SGHVS and CDR2 FQNEAQ. The CDR3 protein is CASSPVPAGSSTDTQYF. The CDR3 DNA sequence: TGTGCCAGCAGCCCGGTCCCAGCGGGATCTAGCACAGATACGCAGTATTTT.

This rearrangement joins TRBV11-2 to TRBJ1-3; D remains ambiguous. Trimming took 6 bases from V and 4 from J, leaving 10 bases between them. Germline lookup yields CDR1 SGHAT and CDR2 FQNNGV. The CDR3 runs to 13 residues. The CDR3 nucleotides are TGTGCCAGCAGTCTAAGAGGAGGAAACACCATATATTTT. It translates to CASSLRGGNTIYF.

J is TRBJ2-1 and V is TRBV9, with 9 bases aligning to TRBD2. This CDR3 comprises 15 residues. Germline loops: CDR1 SGDLS, CDR2 YYNGEE. Trimming took 2 bases from V and 7 from J; bases not matched to a gene: 7. CDR3 amino acids: CASSVEAGGVNEQFF. The CDR3 DNA is TGTGCCAGCAGCGTCGAGGCGGGAGGGGTTAATGAGCAGTTCTTC.

The chain is built from TRBV2 and TRBJ1-1; D is ambiguous. V lost 2 bases and J lost 6, with 10 bases in between. The CDR3 sequence is 13 residues long. Germline V gene data show CDR1 as SNHLY and CDR2 as FYNNEI. The CDR3 reads CASSESLESEAFF. CDR3 DNA sequence: TGTGCCAGCAGTGAATCCTTAGAATCTGAAGCTTTCTTT.

Only a few counts were recorded for this clonotype. This sequence joins TRBV3-1 and TRBJ2-7; either TRBD1 or TRBD2 may supply D (5 bases each). Germline loops: CDR1 LGHDT, CDR2 YNNKEL (reference sequence). CDR3 size: 15 residues. V lost 1 base and J 0 bases, leaving 10 bases between the germline ends. The DNA of the CDR3 is TGTGCCAGCAGCCAAGTTGGGACGGTCTCCTACGAGCAGTACTTC. It is translated as CASSQVGTVSYEQYF.